This is a list of T cell receptor beta chains from one sample in a study of CD8 T cells in Susac syndrome. TCRdb reprocessed the immunoSEQ multiplex PCR reads with MiXCR, giving one entry per CDR3 protein. The sample gives approximately 53,000 distinct CDR3 sequences, roughly 93% of which show up once; 0.5% to 0.6% is in the top ten. Sequences were obtained from CD8+ T cells from PBMCs. The receptors come from a human donor with multiple sclerosis. Both conserved end residues are trimmed from each CDR3. The size entry is marked missing in some rows and otherwise reads once, few, many or a size class.

TRBJ2-5,TRBV15,14,once,ATSRTGGSLRETQY
TRBJ1-6,TRBV2,12,NA,ASRDSRYNSPLH
TRBJ2-1,TRBV7-9,12,NA,ASSWSGQYFEQF
TRBJ2-7,TRBV29-1,12,NA,SVYGTGINYEQY
TRBJ1-5,TRBV19,15,NA,ASSMMETRGGNQPQH
TRBJ2-7,TRBV29-1,10,once,SVETGSLEQY
TRBJ2-1,TRBV20-1,14,NA,SARDQTTGSYNEQF
TRBJ2-1,TRBV7-9,12,NA,ASFRDRGWNEQF
TRBJ1-1,TRBV29-1,15,NA,SVDGPPGGLLGTEAF
TRBJ2-3,TRBV7-9,11,NA,ASSLTTTDTQY
TRBJ2-7,TRBV5-4,13,NA,ASSLALTGDYEQY
TRBJ1-4,TRBV4-1,17,NA,ASSYIEGAGWEQREKLF
TRBJ1-1,TRBV4-3,11,once,ASSQDRGHEAF
TRBJ2-1,TRBV27,13,NA,ASSGSTSGEREQF
TRBJ2-3,TRBV6-4,13,NA,ASSAGTGGTDTQY
TRBJ1-2,TRBV7-9,11,NA,ASSLGTPYGYT
TRBJ1-1,TRBV10-3,10,NA,AIKEGANEAF
TRBJ1-1,TRBV27,12,NA,ASSLVRGSTEAF
TRBJ2-1,TRBV5-4,13,NA,ASSFGGGPYNEQF
TRBJ1-1,TRBV2,16,NA,ASSITGGAFVVNTEAF
TRBJ1-1,TRBV19,13,NA,ASSMDRIMNTEAF
TRBJ1-1,TRBV2,12,NA,ASSEAPRGTEAF
TRBJ2-3,TRBV9,15,once,ASSADWTSGGTDTQY
TRBJ2-2,TRBV4-2,13,NA,ASSQDVGVTGELF
TRBJ1-5,TRBV20-1,12,NA,SARDMTENQPQH
TRBJ2-1,TRBV7-6,12,NA,ASSLYQGKNEQF
TRBJ2-1,TRBV29-1,12,NA,SVRTGQGYNEQF
TRBJ2-7,TRBV13,12,NA,ASSPGIRGYEQY
TRBJ2-7,TRBV14,12,NA,ASSQMGQYYEQY
TRBJ2-7,TRBV27,10,NA,ASSLTGVEQY
TRBJ1-2,TRBV27,13,once,ASSLSRTGFGGYT
TRBJ2-5,TRBV5-1,13,NA,ASSLRDRSQETQY
TRBJ1-1,TRBV15,11,NA,ATSRAPNTEAF
TRBJ2-2,TRBV7-9,13,NA,ASSKPGVNSGELF
TRBJ2-1,TRBV6-5,15,NA,ASSSLAGGDSYNEQF
TRBJ2-7,TRBV2,13,NA,ASSGGLMSSYEQY
TRBJ2-6,TRBV7-3,14,NA,ASSLNAGGGANVLT
TRBJ2-7,TRBV13,12,NA,ASSLGDGWSEQY
TRBJ2-5,TRBV4-2,14,NA,ASSPRLAGIEETQY
TRBJ2-1,TRBV4-3,12,NA,ASSQAQGYNEQF
TRBJ2-2,TRBV11-2,13,NA,ASSFGTEITGELF
TRBJ2-3,TRBV10-3,16,once,AISEPHSDSLGTDTQY
TRBJ1-1,TRBV7-9,15,NA,ASSSASGTGLNTEAF
TRBJ2-7,TRBV7-9,13,NA,ASSLEWQGAYEQY
TRBJ2-7,TRBV6-2/TRBV6-3,11,NA,ASPGTGAYEQY
TRBJ2-1,TRBV11-2,10,NA,ASSLGRTGQF
TRBJ2-1,TRBV7-3,13,NA,ASSLMPGGYNEQF
TRBJ1-2,TRBV7-9,12,NA,ASSLIPGQGVYT
TRBJ2-1,TRBV25-1,10,NA,ASSEFGRGQF
TRBJ2-1,TRBV6-2/TRBV6-3,12,NA,ASSSSTSVSEQF
TRBJ1-1,TRBV4-1,13,NA,ASSHRDRLNTEAF